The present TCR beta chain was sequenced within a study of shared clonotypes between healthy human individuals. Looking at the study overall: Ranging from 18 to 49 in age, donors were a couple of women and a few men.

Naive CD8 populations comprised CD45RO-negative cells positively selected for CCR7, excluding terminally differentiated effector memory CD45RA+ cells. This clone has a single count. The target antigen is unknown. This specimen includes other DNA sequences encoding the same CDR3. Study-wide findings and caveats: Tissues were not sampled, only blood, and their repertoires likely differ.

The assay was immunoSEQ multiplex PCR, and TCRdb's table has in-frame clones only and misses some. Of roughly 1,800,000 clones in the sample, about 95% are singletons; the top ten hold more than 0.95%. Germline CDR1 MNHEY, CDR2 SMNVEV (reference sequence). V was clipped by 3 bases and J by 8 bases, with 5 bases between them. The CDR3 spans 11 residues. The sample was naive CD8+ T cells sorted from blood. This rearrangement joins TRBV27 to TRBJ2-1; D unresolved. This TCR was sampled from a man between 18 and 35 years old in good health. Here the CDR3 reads CASSFGDEQFF. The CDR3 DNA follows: TGTGCCAGCAGTTTTGGTGATGAGCAGTTCTTC.